Following are 28 T cell receptor beta chains from one sample sequenced in a study of T cell responses to AZD1222 COVID-19 vaccine. The data were produced by immunoSEQ multiplex PCR, yet TCRdb's version contains in-frame clones alone and is incomplete. Here the sample spans around 130,000 clones, about 90% being singletons. Sequenced here: peripheral blood, sampled 28 days after the second dose of the MenACWY control vaccine. These receptors were obtained from an adult who received the MenACWY meningococcal vaccine as a control.

The chain is built from TRBV6-5 and TRBJ2-2; D might be TRBD1 (5 bases). Trimming took off 4 bases at V and 5 bases at J, with 8 bases between the two ends. From germline, CDR1 is MNHEY and CDR2 SVGAGI. The CDR3 length is 13 residues. CDR3 protein: CASSSPGTGELFF. The CDR3 bases are TGTGCCAGCAGTTCCCCAGGGACCGGGGAGCTGTTTTTT.

The J gene is TRBJ1-4, the V gene TRBV7-9, with 8 nucleotides matching TRBD1. Germline CDR1 is SEHNR and CDR2 is FQNEAQ (reference sequence). Trimming removed 2 bases from V and 5 bases from J; junction bases left unmatched: 4. CDR3 length: 15 residues. The CDR3 region is CASSLWTGSNEKLFF. The CDR3 nucleotides are TGTGCCAGCAGCTTATGGACAGGGAGCAATGAAAAACTGTTTTTT.

The V call is TRBV7-2, the J call TRBJ2-2; D ambiguous. V was shortened by 7 bases and J by 4 bases, with 13 bases between the two germline ends. The CDR3 runs 14 residues. The germline V gene encodes CDR1 SGHTA and CDR2 FQGNSA. The CDR3: CASTQIRATGELFF. The CDR3 nucleotides are TGTGCCAGCACCCAGATACGGGCCACCGGGGAGCTGTTTTTT.

The chain combines TRBV12-3 or TRBV12-4 with TRBJ2-7; TRBD1 matches 11 bases. This CDR3 is built from 13 residues. The V segment lost 8 bases and the J segment 2 bases; nucleotides outside the gene matches: 2. The CDR3 DNA follows: TGTGCCAGCCTGGGACAGGGGGCCTACGAGCAGTACTTC. Amino acid sequence: CASLGQGAYEQYF.

The count of this clone is one. The chain links TRBV5-1 to TRBJ2-1; 12 bases are a match to TRBD2. Trimming took 4 bases from V and 2 from J; bases not matched to a gene: 1. This CDR3 is built from 15 residues. CDR1 is SGHRS and CDR2 is YFSETQ in the germline V gene. Here the CDR3 DNA reads TGCGCCAGCAGCCCTAGCGGGGGGGCCTACAATGAGCAGTTCTTC. Translating gives CASSPSGGAYNEQFF.

CDR3 nucleotides: TGTGCCAGTAGTGTACAGGGGGAAGATTATGGCTACACCTTC. It is translated as CASSVQGEDYGYTF. V and J are TRBV19 and TRBJ1-2; 8 nucleotides line up with TRBD1. V lost 5 bases to trimming and J lost 5 bases; unmatched junction nucleotides: 7. The CDR3 contains 14 residues. Germline V CDR1 and CDR2: LNHDA, SQIVND (reference sequence). Using reference TRBV19 and TRBJ1-2 for the parts outside the CDR3, the full variable domain is DGGITQSPKYLFRKEGQNVTLSCEQNLNHDAMYWYRQDPGQGLRLIYYSQIVNDFQKGDIAEGYSVSREKKESFPLTVTSAQKNPTAFYLCASSVQGEDYGYTFGSGTRLTVV.

The chain carries TRBV5-1 and TRBJ1-4; 9 positions match TRBD1. V was clipped by 4 bases and J by 4 bases; unmatched bases: 2. The CDR3 covers 14 residues. Germline CDR1 is SGHRS and CDR2 is YFSETQ. The CDR3 region has the DNA TGCGCCAGCAGCGGACAGGGGATTAATGAAAAACTGTTTTTT. Its protein is CASSGQGINEKLFF.

This chain joins TRBV2 and TRBJ1-1; a possible D gene is TRBD1 (6 bases). Trimming removed 6 bases at V and 1 base at J, with 15 bases between. Germline CDR1 and CDR2: SNHLY and FYNNEI. The CDR3 runs 15 residues. This CDR3 is CASSLQGAQNTEAFF. For the CDR3, the DNA is TGTGCCAGCAGCCTACAGGGCGCCCAGAACACTGAAGCTTTCTTT.

The chain couples TRBV19 to TRBJ2-7; 9 bases line up with TRBD2. CDR1 is LNHDA, CDR2 SQIVND, per germline (reference sequence). The CDR3 runs 21 residues. V lost 3 bases and J lost 1; bases outside the gene matches: 22. The CDR3 here is CASSMTGLPPGLARISYEQYF. The DNA for the CDR3 is TGTGCCAGTAGTATGACCGGGCTTCCACCGGGACTAGCAAGAATTTCCTACGAGCAGTACTTC. The variable domain in full, with the rest retrieved from reference TRBV19 and TRBJ2-7, is DGGITQSPKYLFRKEGQNVTLSCEQNLNHDAMYWYRQDPGQGLRLIYYSQIVNDFQKGDIAEGYSVSREKKESFPLTVTSAQKNPTAFYLCASSMTGLPPGLARISYEQYFGPGTRLTVT.

The chain is built from TRBV5-1 and TRBJ2-7; 7 bases are shared with TRBD2. Germline CDR1 is SGHRS and CDR2 is YFSETQ. This CDR3 region has 15 residues. V shed 0 bases, J shed 2 bases, and the junction held 5 bases outside the gene matches. The CDR3 spells CASSLDSGTTYEQYF. The CDR3 region has the DNA TGCGCCAGCAGCTTGGACAGCGGGACCACCTACGAGCAGTACTTC.

The sample holds a few counts of this clone. The chain joins TRBV28 to TRBJ1-5; possible D gene TRBD1, 6 bases. The CDR3 consists of 17 residues. V dropped 6 bases and J dropped 7 bases, with 25 bases sitting between them. The germline CDR1 and CDR2 sequences are MDHEN and SYDVKM. CDR3 DNA sequence: TGTGCCAGCAGACTCCCTGGATCGGGGGGCCGTAGGCAGCCCCAGCATTTT. Its translation: CASRLPGSGGRRQPQHF.

The V and J genes are TRBV19 and TRBJ2-1; 13 nucleotides agree with TRBD2. The CDR3 contains 16 residues. Looked up from germline, CDR1 is LNHDA and CDR2 is SQIVND (reference sequence). V was pared by 4 bases and J by 6 bases, with 6 bases of the junction left unmatched. The CDR3 coding sequence is TGTGCCAGTAGTACCCGGACTAGCGGGAGATCCAATGAGCAGTTCTTC. Its protein is CASSTRTSGRSNEQFF.

CDR3: CASILTGTGTEAFF. As DNA, the CDR3 is TGTGCCAGCATACTGACAGGGACGGGCACTGAAGCTTTCTTT. The chain combines TRBV6-6 with TRBJ1-1; 7 bases map to TRBD1. The trim removed 7 bases at V and 4 bases at J, leaving 9 bases unmatched. CDR3 length equals 14 residues. Per germline, CDR1 MNHNY and CDR2 SVGAGI (reference sequence).

CDR3: CATSRDRGSGELFF. Written as DNA, the CDR3 is TGTGCCACCAGCCGGGACAGGGGATCCGGGGAGCTGTTTTTT. The chain employs TRBV24-1 and TRBJ2-2; 10 nucleotides line up with TRBD1. CDR1 KGHDR and CDR2 SFDVKD come from the germline V gene. CDR3 size: 14 residues. The V and J ends lost 7 bases and 6 bases, in that order; junction bases with no gene match: 4.

This chain uses TRBV10-1 with TRBJ2-1; perhaps TRBD2 as D (5 bases). The CDR3 covers 17 residues. The V end was cut by 0 bases, the J end by 2 bases, with 14 bases between. Germline values: CDR1 WNHNN, CDR2 SYGVQD (reference sequence). CDR3 DNA sequence: TGCGCCAGCAGTGAGTCGTGGGGTAGCGCCGCCTACAATGAGCAGTTCTTC. Translated, it gives CASSESWGSAAYNEQFF.

The chain couples TRBV11-2 to TRBJ2-7; D is possibly TRBD2 (6 bases). The CDR3 length is 15 residues. Trimming took off 5 bases at V and 5 bases at J, with 19 bases between the two ends. The germline V gene has CDR1 SGHAT and CDR2 FQNNGV. CDR3 in amino acids: CASSTWGLNPDEQYF. CDR3 coding DNA: TGTGCCAGCAGCACGTGGGGACTTAATCCGGACGAGCAGTACTTC.

The chain couples TRBV3-1 (or the pseudogene TRBV3-2) to TRBJ2-7; D is ambiguous. Per germline, CDR1 LGHDT and CDR2 YNNKEL (reference sequence). CDR3 length equals 15 residues. V was shortened by 4 bases and J by 0 bases, with 13 bases between the two germline ends. CDR3 loop: CASSPTSSSSYEQYF. The CDR3 DNA is TGTGCCAGCAGCCCCACCTCGTCGAGCTCCTACGAGCAGTACTTC.

The chain employs TRBV15 and TRBJ2-7; D is uncertain. V was trimmed by 0 bases and J by 1 base, leaving 10 bases between them. The CDR3 loop spans 15 amino acids. Germline CDR1 reads LNHNV; CDR2 reads YYDKDF (reference sequence). Written as DNA, the CDR3 is TGTGCCACCAGCAGAGATATATGGATGTCCTACGAGCAGTACTTC. Translation: CATSRDIWMSYEQYF.

This chain's CDR3 is CATSDFGQAIGETQYF. CDR3 bases: TGTGCCACCAGTGATTTCGGACAGGCCATCGGGGAGACCCAGTACTTC. The chain recombines TRBV24-1 with TRBJ2-5, with 7 bases matching TRBD1. Germline-derived CDR1 and CDR2 are KGHDR and SFDVKD. V shed 1 base, J shed 5 bases, and the junction held 9 bases outside the gene matches. The CDR3 runs to 16 residues.

This chain connects TRBV19 to TRBJ2-5; 10 bases map to TRBD2. Germline CDR1 is LNHDA and CDR2 is SQIVND (reference sequence). The CDR3 has 16 residues. J gave up 4 bases and V 3 bases, and 8 bases lay outside the gene matches. CDR3 in DNA: TGTGCCAGTAGTATGCCTAGCGGGGGAGGTCGAGAGACCCAGTACTTC. It specifies CASSMPSGGGRETQYF.

The chain couples TRBV18 to TRBJ2-5; no definite D call. The CDR3 is 15 residues long. Looked up from germline, CDR1 is KGHSH and CDR2 is LQKENI. The V end lost 1 base, the J end lost 5 bases, and 14 bases lay between the germline ends. The DNA of the CDR3 is TGTGCCAGCTCACCACGCGGTGAAACTATGGAGACCCAGTACTTC. The encoded protein is CASSPRGETMETQYF.

This chain connects TRBV3-1 (or the pseudogene TRBV3-2) to TRBJ2-3; TRBD1 matches at 7 bases. The germline V gene has CDR1 LGHDT and CDR2 YNNKEL (reference sequence). Unmatched junction bases numbered 8, after V lost 2 bases and J lost 0 bases. This CDR3 region has 17 residues. CDR3 sequence (DNA): TGTGCCAGCAGCCAACGGACAGGCGGCCTAAGCACAGATACGCAGTATTTT. Protein sequence: CASSQRTGGLSTDTQYF.

This clone was recorded once. The rearrangement uses TRBV4-1 and TRBJ2-1, with 7 bases that match TRBD1. The V gene end was trimmed by 0 bases and the J gene end by 0 bases; junction bases not matched to a gene: 2. The CDR3 runs 16 residues. Germline V CDR1 and CDR2: MGHRA, YSYEKL. The CDR3 reads CASSQENRGSYNEQFF. For the CDR3, the DNA is TGCGCCAGCAGCCAAGAGAACAGGGGCTCCTACAATGAGCAGTTCTTC.

The rearrangement links TRBV24-1 to TRBJ1-3, with a weak D call TRBD1 (5 bases). Between the trimmed V and J ends, which lost 4 bases and 4 bases, there was a span of 13 bases. Germline CDR1 is KGHDR and CDR2 is SFDVKD. This CDR3 is built from 15 residues. The CDR3 DNA reads TGTGCCACCAGTGACGGGTCGGGGGGAGGAAACACCATATATTTT. Its translation is CATSDGSGGGNTIYF.

Here the CDR3 DNA reads TGTGCCAGCAGCCAAGGGGCGGGACGGGAAGAGACCCAGTACTTC. The encoded protein is CASSQGAGREETQYF. The genes are TRBV7-9 and TRBJ2-5; weak D call: TRBD2 (6 bases). CDR3 size: 15 residues. Trimming took off 5 bases at V and 3 bases at J, with 16 bases between the two ends. Germline-derived CDR1 and CDR2 are SEHNR and FQNEAQ (reference sequence).

Worth noting for this clone: Other DNA sequences in this sample translate to the same CDR3. The gene calls are TRBV7-3 and TRBJ2-1, with 11 bases aligning to TRBD2. This CDR3 contains 15 residues. J was trimmed by 6 bases and V by 2 bases; bases with no gene match: 3. CDR1 is SGHTA and CDR2 is FQGTGA in the germline V gene. DNA of the CDR3: TGTGCCAGCAGCTTAGGTAGCGGGGGGGCCAATGAGCAGTTCTTC. Its translation: CASSLGSGGANEQFF.

V usage is TRBV6-5 and J usage is TRBJ2-1; maybe TRBD1 (5 bases). In germline, CDR1 is MNHEY, CDR2 SVGAGI. This CDR3 is 13 amino acids long. Trimming left V 8 bases short and J 5 bases short, with 13 bases between. The DNA for the CDR3 is TGTGCCAGCCTCGCAGGGAATAACAATGAGCAGTTCTTC. Its protein is CASLAGNNNEQFF.

The CDR3: CASSSPGHGVGYGYTF. CDR3 nucleotides: TGTGCCAGCAGTTCCCCGGGACACGGGGTTGGCTATGGCTACACCTTC. This chain connects TRBV28 to TRBJ1-2, with a weak D call TRBD1 (6 bases). V lost 4 bases, J lost 4 bases, and 19 bases lay in between. The CDR3 runs 16 residues. CDR1 is MDHEN, CDR2 SYDVKM, per germline.